Below are 21 T cell receptor beta chains sequenced from a single sample in a study of T cell clusters in autoimmune cytopenias. Each sample's input was about 270 ng genomic DNA, 38,000 or so genome equivalents. One tube held mixed TRB-A and TRB-B primer pools for touch-down PCR. For each CDR3 protein, TCRdb gives one entry from its re-call of the multiplex PCR reads, without DNA. The sample data list about 3,600 distinct CDR3 sequences. The sequenced sample was peripheral blood. These receptors all stem from a human donor with an autoimmune cytopenia or autoimmune hepatitis (not recorded which).

This clonotype shows up as medium-sized by frequency. The gene calls are TRBV29-1 and TRBJ2-3. CDR1 is SQVTM and CDR2 is ANQGSEA in the germline V gene. CDR3 length: 12 amino acids. The CDR3 loop is CSGGLALDTQYF.

According to its frequency, this clonotype is medium-sized (0.01 to 0.1%). The rearrangement joins TRBV6-6 to TRBJ2-7; TCRdb lists TRBD1, though no DNA is available to test this call. The CDR3 spans 13 residues. From germline, CDR1 is MNHNY and CDR2 SVGAGI (reference sequence). The chain's CDR3 is CASSLGQGYEQYF.

This chain joins TRBV6-6 and TRBJ2-5. This CDR3 is 13 amino acids long. Germline CDR1 is MNHNY and CDR2 is SVGAGI (reference sequence). CDR3 loop: CASTLNQGETQYF.

This clonotype is medium-sized by frequency. This rearrangement joins TRBV29-1 to TRBJ2-7; TCRdb selects TRBD1, and the lack of DNA leaves this call unchecked. Germline V gene sequence: CDR1 SQVTM, CDR2 ANQGSEA. The CDR3 contains 13 residues. Here the CDR3 reads CSVVGDRVYEQYF.

The chain is built from TRBV18 and TRBJ2-7; the D call of TRBD1 rests on TCRdb alone, since no DNA is present to check it. This CDR3 spans 13 amino acids. CDR1 and CDR2 from the germline V gene are KGHSH and LQKENI. This CDR3 is CASSSDISYEQYF. Full variable domain (rest looked up from reference TRBV18 and TRBJ2-7): NAGVMQNPRHLVRRRGQEARLRCSPMKGHSHVYWYRQLPEEGLKFMVYLQKENIIDESGMPKERFSAEFPKEGPSILRIQQVVRGDSAAYFCASSSDISYEQYFGPGTRLTVT.

The V call is TRBV5-6, the J call TRBJ2-1; TCRdb designates TRBD1, a call that cannot be tested without DNA. This CDR3 has 15 amino acids. The germline V gene has CDR1 SGHDT and CDR2 YYEEEE. The CDR3 sequence: CASSFTGQIGNEQFF. The full variable domain, completed using reference TRBV5-6 and TRBJ2-1, is DAGVTQSPTHLIKTRGQQVTLRCSPKSGHDTVSWYQQALGQGPQFIFQYYEEEERQRGNFPDRFSGHQFPNYSSELNVNALLLGDSALYLCASSFTGQIGNEQFFGPGTRLTVL.

This chain uses TRBV12-3 or TRBV12-4 with TRBJ2-3; TCRdb proposes TRBD2, but this gene call is untestable without DNA. This CDR3 has 16 residues. CDR3 in amino acids: CASSFLSSGSSDTQYF.

The chain employs TRBV6-2 or TRBV6-3 and TRBJ1-2; the TCRdb call, TRBD1, lacks DNA for checking. The CDR3 consists of 16 residues. Germline CDR1 is MNHEY and CDR2 is SVGEGT. CDR3 in amino acids: CASRGTRQGTNYGYTF.

Considering frequency, this clonotype is medium-sized. The chain couples TRBV5-6 to TRBJ2-1. This CDR3 comprises 12 residues. Germline V gives CDR1 SGHDT, CDR2 YYEEEE. CDR3: CASSFGGNEQFF.

The genes are TRBV6-1 and TRBJ2-7; TCRdb calls TRBD2, which cannot be checked without DNA. This CDR3 contains 14 residues. Germline-derived CDR1 and CDR2 are MNHNS and SASEGT. This CDR3 is CASHPRTSGGEQYF.

J is TRBJ2-2 and V is TRBV19; the TCRdb D gene call, TRBD1, has no DNA to confirm it. The CDR3 has 14 residues. From germline, CDR1 is LNHDA and CDR2 SQIVND (reference sequence). The CDR3 protein is CANKLRDRYGELFF.

By frequency, this clonotype registers large (0.1 to 1%). The chain's CDR3 is CASSYSTRYTGELFF. V usage is TRBV6-5 and J usage is TRBJ2-2; the D call from TCRdb, TRBD2, cannot be confirmed without DNA. There are 15 residues in the CDR3. The germline CDR1 and CDR2 sequences are MNHEY and SVGAGI.

V and J are TRBV10-3 and TRBJ2-2. Germline CDR1 ENHRY, CDR2 SYGVKD. This CDR3 comprises 13 residues. The CDR3 protein is CATRDRNTGELFF.

This clonotype ranks as medium-sized in terms of frequency. The rearrangement uses TRBV27 and TRBJ2-1. CDR3 size: 11 residues. Germline V CDR1 and CDR2: MNHEY, SMNVEV (reference sequence). CDR3 in amino acids: CASWAYNEQFF.

Measured by frequency, this clonotype is medium-sized. The chain joins TRBV12-3 or TRBV12-4 to TRBJ1-5; lacking DNA, the TRBD1 call made by TCRdb goes unchecked. The CDR3 spans 14 residues. The CDR3 spells CASSLDLGDQPQHF.

By frequency, this clonotype registers medium-sized (0.01 to 0.1%). The chain links TRBV6-5 to TRBJ2-1; without DNA, the TCRdb call of TRBD2 cannot be checked. The CDR3 consists of 17 residues. Looked up from germline, CDR1 is MNHEY and CDR2 is SVGAGI. The CDR3 spells CASSTAFKRGSKDEQFF.

This sequence joins TRBV5-6 and TRBJ2-2. CDR3 length: 12 residues. Per germline, CDR1 SGHDT and CDR2 YYEEEE. CDR3 sequence reads: CASSFETGELFF.

Judged by frequency, this clonotype is medium-sized. This CDR3 is CASSLGFWQGDSQPQHF. The rearrangement links TRBV7-2 to TRBJ1-5; the TCRdb call, TRBD1, lacks DNA for checking. The CDR3 loop spans 17 amino acids. Germline V gives CDR1 SGHTA, CDR2 FQGNSA. The variable domain in full, with the rest retrieved from reference TRBV7-2 and TRBJ1-5, is GAGVSQSPSNKVTEKGKDVELRCDPISGHTALYWYRQSLGQGLEFLIYFQGNSAPDKSGLPSDRFSAERTGGSVSTLTIQRTQQEDSAVYLCASSLGFWQGDSQPQHFGDGTRLSIL.

Judged by frequency, this clonotype is medium-sized (0.01 to 0.1%). Here the CDR3 reads CASSRQGGEEKLFF. The genes are TRBV7-6 and TRBJ1-4; TCRdb outputs TRBD1, but without DNA this stays unchecked. The V gene's germline CDR1 is SGHVS and CDR2 FNYEAQ. The CDR3 is made up of 14 amino acids.

This clonotype is labeled medium-sized (0.01 to 0.1%) based on frequency. The V call is TRBV14, the J call TRBJ2-7; TCRdb designates TRBD2, a call that cannot be tested without DNA. This CDR3 contains 17 residues. Germline V CDR1 and CDR2: SGHDN, FVKESK. CDR3: CASSQSLGLAGSYEQYF.

This rearrangement joins TRBV20-1 to TRBJ2-3; TCRdb outputs TRBD1, but without DNA this stays unchecked. The CDR3 has 14 residues. Looked up from germline, CDR1 is DFQATT and CDR2 is SNEGSKA (reference sequence). The CDR3 reads CSARDAGLTDTQYF.